One and the same sample provided the 12 T cell receptor beta chains below, sequenced in a study of cytomegalovirus exposure and HLA in healthy donors (dated by TCRdb to the late 2010s). Library generation was performed with the immunoSEQ multiplex PCR assay. For the multiplex PCR, a mixture combining 60 forward primers for TCR Vbeta segments and 13 reverse primers for TCR Jbeta segments was used. TCRdb took over this immuneACCESS table, retaining in-frame rearrangements with V and J assigned. Such tables are incomplete; in checked studies, under half of the missing clones stem from an unresolved V gene, and the remainder is unexplained. Within this sample are 80,000 or so clones, with 74% of them counted one time only. The leading ten clones occupy about 22% of the sample. Sequencing was carried out using PBMCs. The receptors come from a man aged 30 to 45 in good health and CMV-seropositive.

The V call is TRBV7-8, the J call TRBJ1-2; D is unresolved. Germline V gene sequence: CDR1 SGHVS, CDR2 FQNEAQ. V was pared by 4 bases and J by 4 bases, with 16 bases between. There are 15 residues in the CDR3. The CDR3 region is CASSSGALSSYGYTF. The CDR3 DNA sequence: TGTGCCAGCAGCTCAGGCGCCCTTTCGAGCTATGGCTACACCTTC.

In this sample, this clone turned up a few times. This chain uses TRBV6-1 with TRBJ2-5; TRBD1 aligns across 8 bases. Germline V gene data show CDR1 as MNHNS and CDR2 as SASEGT. The CDR3 is 15 residues long. V was pared by 6 bases and J by 4 bases, with 10 bases of the junction left unmatched. CDR3 residues: CASSRGQGARETQYF. Here the CDR3 DNA reads TGTGCCAGCAGCCGGGGGCAGGGGGCTCGAGAGACCCAGTACTTC.

The V gene is TRBV5-6, the J gene TRBJ1-5; a possible D gene is TRBD1 (6 bases). Looked up from germline, CDR1 is SGHDT and CDR2 is YYEEEE. This CDR3 spans 17 amino acids. V was cut by 0 bases and J by 3 bases, with 16 bases left in between. The CDR3 DNA reads as TGTGCCAGCAGCTTGGCCTCAGCCCAGGGGTTCAATCAGCCCCAGCATTTT. It encodes CASSLASAQGFNQPQHF.

The chain carries TRBV4-2 and TRBJ2-2; 11 bases map to TRBD2. CDR1 and CDR2 from the germline V gene are LGHNA and YNFKEQ. V shed 1 base and J 4 bases; nucleotides not matched to a gene: 5. The CDR3 extends over 17 amino acids. The CDR3 reads CASSQAGLAVGTGELFF. The CDR3 bases are TGTGCCAGCAGCCAAGCGGGACTAGCGGTTGGCACCGGGGAGCTGTTTTTT.

CDR3 sequence reads: CASSLEGGSYEQYF. The CDR3 nucleotides read TGTGCCAGCAGCTTAGAAGGCGGTTCCTACGAGCAGTACTTC. The J gene is TRBJ2-7, the V gene TRBV7-6, with D unresolved. Trimming removed 1 base at V and 1 base at J, with 8 bases between. Germline V gene sequence: CDR1 SGHVS, CDR2 FNYEAQ. The CDR3 totals 14 residues.

The rearrangement joins TRBV7-6 to TRBJ1-1; weak D call: TRBD1 (5 bases). This CDR3 comprises 17 residues. V shed 1 base and J shed 1 base, with 16 bases lying between them. Germline CDR1 and CDR2: SGHVS and FNYEAQ. The CDR3 loop reads CASSLVGGRVSNTEAFF. As DNA, the CDR3 is TGTGCCAGCAGCTTAGTAGGTGGCAGGGTCTCGAACACTGAAGCTTTCTTT. Full variable domain (remainder filled in from reference TRBV7-6 and TRBJ1-1): GAGVSQSPRYKVTKRGQDVALRCDPISGHVSLYWYRQALGQGPEFLTYFNYEAQQDKSGLPNDRFSAERPEGSISTLTIQRTEQRDSAMYRCASSLVGGRVSNTEAFFGQGTRLTVV.

This sequence joins TRBV19 and TRBJ2-5; D uncertain. Germline assignment: CDR1 LNHDA and CDR2 SQIVND (reference sequence). Trimming took off 8 bases at V and 4 bases at J, with 11 bases between the two ends. The CDR3 sequence is 12 residues long. The DNA for the CDR3 is TGTGCCAGTGGGCTGGGTCGAGAGACCCAGTACTTC. Protein product: CASGLGRETQYF. Drawing the rest from reference TRBV19 and TRBJ2-5, the complete variable domain is DGGITQSPKYLFRKEGQNVTLSCEQNLNHDAMYWYRQDPGQGLRLIYYSQIVNDFQKGDIAEGYSVSREKKESFPLTVTSAQKNPTAFYLCASGLGRETQYFGPGTRLLVL.

This chain joins TRBV5-4 and TRBJ2-1, with TRBD1 matching 8 bases. Germline V gives CDR1 SGHNT, CDR2 YYREEE (reference sequence). V lost 2 bases to trimming and J lost 6 bases; unmatched junction nucleotides: 1. There are 13 residues in the CDR3. CDR3 sequence reads: CASSFTGGNEQFF. CDR3 coding DNA: TGTGCCAGCAGCTTTACAGGGGGCAATGAGCAGTTCTTC.

CDR3 protein: CASSPPAGTPYGYTF. The DNA for the CDR3 is TGTGCCAGCTCACCACCGGCGGGGACTCCCTATGGCTACACCTTC. V and J are TRBV18 and TRBJ1-2; D is perhaps TRBD1 (5 bases). This CDR3 is 15 amino acids long. The germline V gene encodes CDR1 KGHSH and CDR2 LQKENI. Trimming removed 0 bases from V and 4 bases from J, with 12 bases in between.

The chain uses TRBV7-9 and TRBJ2-1, with D possibly matching TRBD2 (6 bases). The V gene lost 5 bases and the J gene lost 6 bases, with 20 bases spanning the gap. The germline V gene encodes CDR1 SEHNR and CDR2 FQNEAQ (reference sequence). The CDR3 loop spans 16 amino acids. The CDR3 region is CASSGILAFEGNEQFF. The CDR3 DNA follows: TGTGCCAGCAGCGGAATTCTAGCGTTTGAGGGCAATGAGCAGTTCTTC.

This clone was seen a few times. This chain uses TRBV6-5 with TRBJ2-3; D perhaps matches TRBD1 (6 bases). Trimming took 0 bases from V and 1 from J, leaving 11 bases between them. Germline V gene data show CDR1 as MNHEY and CDR2 as SVGAGI. This CDR3 has 16 amino acids. The chain's CDR3 is CASSYSGRGGTDTQYF. CDR3 coding DNA: TGTGCCAGCAGTTACTCCGGCAGGGGAGGCACAGATACGCAGTATTTT.

The chain is built from TRBV6-5 and TRBJ1-5; D is possibly TRBD1 (5 bases). The CDR3 covers 14 residues. V gave up 0 bases and J gave up 6 bases, with 9 bases separating them. Germline V gene data show CDR1 as MNHEY and CDR2 as SVGAGI. CDR3 in DNA: TGTGCCAGCAGTTACTCCCAGGGCGGTCAGCCCCAGCATTTT. This codes for CASSYSQGGQPQHF.